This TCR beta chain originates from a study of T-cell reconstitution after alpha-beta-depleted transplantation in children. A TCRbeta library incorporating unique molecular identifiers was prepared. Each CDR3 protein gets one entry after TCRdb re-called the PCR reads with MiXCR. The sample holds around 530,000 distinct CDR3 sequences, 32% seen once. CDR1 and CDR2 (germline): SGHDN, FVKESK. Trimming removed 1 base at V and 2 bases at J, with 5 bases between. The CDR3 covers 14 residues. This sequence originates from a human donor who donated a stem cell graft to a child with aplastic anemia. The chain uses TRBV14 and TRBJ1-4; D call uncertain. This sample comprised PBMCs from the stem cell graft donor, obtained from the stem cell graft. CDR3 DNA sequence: TGTGCCAGCAGCCAAGGAGAGACTAATGAAAAACTGTTTTTT. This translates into CASSQGETNEKLFF.